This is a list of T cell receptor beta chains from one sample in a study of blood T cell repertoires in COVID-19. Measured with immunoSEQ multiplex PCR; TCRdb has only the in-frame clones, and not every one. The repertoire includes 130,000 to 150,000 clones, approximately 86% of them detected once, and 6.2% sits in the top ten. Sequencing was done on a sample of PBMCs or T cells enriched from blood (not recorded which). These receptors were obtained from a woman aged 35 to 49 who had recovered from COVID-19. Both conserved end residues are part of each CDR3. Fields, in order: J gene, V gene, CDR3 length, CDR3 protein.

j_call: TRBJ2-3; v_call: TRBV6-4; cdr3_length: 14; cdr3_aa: CASSPGLAADTQYF
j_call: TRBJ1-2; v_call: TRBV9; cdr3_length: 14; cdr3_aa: CASTAVGRVGGYTF
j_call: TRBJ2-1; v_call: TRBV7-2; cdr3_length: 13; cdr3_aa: CASSFGGPSEQFF
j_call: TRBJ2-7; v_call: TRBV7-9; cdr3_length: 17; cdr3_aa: CASSLALAASRAYEQYF
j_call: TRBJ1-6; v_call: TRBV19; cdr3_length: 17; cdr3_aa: CASSSGTGRSYNSPLHF
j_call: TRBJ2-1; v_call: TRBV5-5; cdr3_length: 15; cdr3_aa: CASSWWGDVGNEQFF
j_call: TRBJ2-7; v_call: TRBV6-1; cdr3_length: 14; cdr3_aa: CASSEVDEASEQYF
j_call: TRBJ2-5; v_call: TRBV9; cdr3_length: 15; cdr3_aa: CASSVRAGGQETQYF
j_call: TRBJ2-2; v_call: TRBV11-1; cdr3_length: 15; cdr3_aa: CASSLVGGSTGELFF
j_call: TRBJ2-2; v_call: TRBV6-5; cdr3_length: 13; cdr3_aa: CASSRGSAGELFF
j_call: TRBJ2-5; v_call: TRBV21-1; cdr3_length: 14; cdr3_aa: CASTPPTKQETQYF
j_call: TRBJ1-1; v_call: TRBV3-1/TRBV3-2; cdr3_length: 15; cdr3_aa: CASTPGLVRNTEAFF
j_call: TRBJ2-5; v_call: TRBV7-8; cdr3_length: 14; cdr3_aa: CASSKQGPQETQYF
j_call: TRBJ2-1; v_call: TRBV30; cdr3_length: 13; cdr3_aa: CACQAGSDNEQFF
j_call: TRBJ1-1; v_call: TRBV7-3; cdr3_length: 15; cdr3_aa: CASSSGGDLNTEAFF
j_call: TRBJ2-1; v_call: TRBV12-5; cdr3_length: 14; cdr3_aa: CASAPGLAKDEQFF
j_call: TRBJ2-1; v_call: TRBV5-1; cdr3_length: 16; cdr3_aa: CASSLGWGRRVNEQFF
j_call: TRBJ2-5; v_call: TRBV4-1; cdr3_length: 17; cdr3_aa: CASSQDPSGGYEETQYF
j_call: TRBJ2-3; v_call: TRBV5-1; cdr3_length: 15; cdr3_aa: CASSSGTSGGDTQYF
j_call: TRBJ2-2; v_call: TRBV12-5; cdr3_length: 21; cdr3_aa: CASVLHTRGLARGRLTGELFF
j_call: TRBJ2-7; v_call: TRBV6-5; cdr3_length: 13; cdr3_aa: CASSYSMGAGQYF
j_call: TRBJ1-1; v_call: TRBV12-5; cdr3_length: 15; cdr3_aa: CASGSIAGRGTEAFF
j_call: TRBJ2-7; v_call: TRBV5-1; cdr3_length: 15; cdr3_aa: CASSTTGQGAYEQYF
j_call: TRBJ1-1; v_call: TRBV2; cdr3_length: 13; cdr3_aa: CASSDRPNTEAFF
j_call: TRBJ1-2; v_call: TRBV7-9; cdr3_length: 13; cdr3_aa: CASSPPSDYGYTF
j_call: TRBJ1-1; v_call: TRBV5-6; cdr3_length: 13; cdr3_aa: CASSFDRYTEAFF
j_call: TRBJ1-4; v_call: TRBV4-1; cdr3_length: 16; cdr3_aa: CASSQDPRGQAEKLFF
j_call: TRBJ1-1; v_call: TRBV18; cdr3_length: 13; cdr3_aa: CASSPTGNTEAFF
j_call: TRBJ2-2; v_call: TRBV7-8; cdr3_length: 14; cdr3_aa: CASSVQANTGELFF
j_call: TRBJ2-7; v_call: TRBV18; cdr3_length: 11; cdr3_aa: CASSSSREQYF
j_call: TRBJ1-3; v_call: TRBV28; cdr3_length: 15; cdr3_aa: CASSPTGGRRNTIYF
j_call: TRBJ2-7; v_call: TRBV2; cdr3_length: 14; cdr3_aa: CASSRYVSSYEQYF
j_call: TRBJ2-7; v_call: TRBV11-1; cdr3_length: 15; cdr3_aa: CASSSGLADYYEQYF
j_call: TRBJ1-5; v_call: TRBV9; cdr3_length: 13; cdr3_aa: CASSVGQGAPQHF
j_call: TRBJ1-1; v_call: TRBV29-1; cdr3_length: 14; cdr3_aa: CSASNKTGNTEAFF
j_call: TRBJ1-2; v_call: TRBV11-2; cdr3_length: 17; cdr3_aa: CASSLAGGGPGGYGYTF
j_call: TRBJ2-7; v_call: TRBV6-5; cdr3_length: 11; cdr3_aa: CASSYLYEQYF
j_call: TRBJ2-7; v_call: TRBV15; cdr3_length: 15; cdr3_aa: CATSRLYLTAYEQYF
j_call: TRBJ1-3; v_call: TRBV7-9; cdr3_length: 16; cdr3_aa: CASSLRGPASGNTIYF
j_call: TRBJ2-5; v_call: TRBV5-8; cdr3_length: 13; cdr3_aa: CASTPGGGETQYF
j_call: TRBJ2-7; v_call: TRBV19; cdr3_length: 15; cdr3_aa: CASSIGSGQGYEQYF
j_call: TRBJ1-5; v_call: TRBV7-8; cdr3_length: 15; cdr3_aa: CASSLGSGINQPQHF
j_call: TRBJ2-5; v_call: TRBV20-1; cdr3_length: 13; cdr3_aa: CSASRLAQETQYF
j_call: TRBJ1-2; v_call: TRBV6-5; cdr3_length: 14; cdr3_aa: CATGQGAANYGYTF
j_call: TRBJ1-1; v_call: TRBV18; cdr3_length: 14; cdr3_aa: CASSPQGSGTEAFF
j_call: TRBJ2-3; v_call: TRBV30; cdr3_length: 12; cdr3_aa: CAWGWGADTQYF
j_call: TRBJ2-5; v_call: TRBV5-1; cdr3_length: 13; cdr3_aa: CASSLTSKETQYF
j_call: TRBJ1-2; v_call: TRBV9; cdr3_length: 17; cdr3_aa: CASSVNPPGGPNYGYTF
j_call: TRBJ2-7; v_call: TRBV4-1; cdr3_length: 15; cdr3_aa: CASSQVTSGTYEQYF
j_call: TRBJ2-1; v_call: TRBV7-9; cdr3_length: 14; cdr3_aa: CASSPTGTYNEQFF
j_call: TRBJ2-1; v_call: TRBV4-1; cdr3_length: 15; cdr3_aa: CASSQRQGNYNEQFF
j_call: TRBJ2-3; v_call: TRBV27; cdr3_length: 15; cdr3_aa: CASSPLTGATDTQYF
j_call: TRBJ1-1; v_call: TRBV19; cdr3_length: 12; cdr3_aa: CASAYLNTEAFF
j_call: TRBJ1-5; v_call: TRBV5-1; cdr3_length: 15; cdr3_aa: CASSFPGQGNQPQHF
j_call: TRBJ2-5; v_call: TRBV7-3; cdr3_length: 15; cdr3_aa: CASSPRQGGFETQYF
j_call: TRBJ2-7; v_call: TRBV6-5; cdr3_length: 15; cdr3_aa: CASRPGLAPLYEQYF
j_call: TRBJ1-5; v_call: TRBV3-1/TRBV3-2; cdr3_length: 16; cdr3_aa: CASSQSGQGTHQPQHF
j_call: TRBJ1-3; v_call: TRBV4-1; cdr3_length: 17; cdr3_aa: CASSHTTGRDSGNTIYF
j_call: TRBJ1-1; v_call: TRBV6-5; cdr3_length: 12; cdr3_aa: CASNPGQGRAFF
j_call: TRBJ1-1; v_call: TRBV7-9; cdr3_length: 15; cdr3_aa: CASSPRGTVGAEAFF